Listed below are T cell receptor beta chains from one sample, sequenced in a study of cytomegalovirus exposure and HLA in healthy donors. Here immunoSEQ multiplex PCR was the method, and the copy in TCRdb shows in-frame clones only, minus some. Of 95,000 to 150,000 clones in the sample, approximately 78% were seen once. Sequencing was carried out using PBMCs. The receptors here all came from a woman aged 40 to 50 in good health and CMV-seropositive. Both conserved end residues are part of each CDR3. D genes are given only for firm matches. Clone size is not always given. Where it is, it says once, few, many or a class for expanded clones.

J gene: TRBJ2-2
V gene: TRBV5-1
D gene: .
clone size: .
CDR3 protein: CASSTGITRTGELFF
CDR3 DNA: TGCGCCAGCAGTACGGGGATCACCCGTACCGGGGAGCTGTTTTTT

J gene: TRBJ1-1
V gene: TRBV2
D gene: TRBD1
clone size: .
CDR3 protein: CASRGIQGAFTEAFF
CDR3 DNA: TGTGCCAGCAGGGGAATTCAGGGGGCCTTCACTGAAGCTTTCTTT

J gene: TRBJ1-1
V gene: TRBV7-9
D gene: TRBD1
clone size: .
CDR3 protein: CASSLGDRVNTEAFF
CDR3 DNA: TGTGCCAGCAGCTTAGGGGACAGGGTGAACACTGAAGCTTTCTTT

J gene: TRBJ2-7
V gene: TRBV10-3
D gene: TRBD1
clone size: .
CDR3 protein: CAISDSRDSMYF
CDR3 DNA: TGTGCCATCAGTGATTCGAGGGACAGCATGTACTTC

J gene: TRBJ2-2
V gene: TRBV21-1
D gene: .
clone size: .
CDR3 protein: CASSKVRGTNTGELFF
CDR3 DNA: TGTGCCAGCAGCAAAGTACGGGGTACGAACACCGGGGAGCTGTTTTTT

J gene: TRBJ1-5
V gene: TRBV10-1
D gene: TRBD1
clone size: .
CDR3 protein: CASRSTGNVNSNQPQHF
CDR3 DNA: TGCGCCAGCAGGTCGACAGGGAATGTTAATAGCAATCAGCCCCAGCATTTT

J gene: TRBJ2-7
V gene: TRBV12-5
D gene: .
clone size: .
CDR3 protein: CASGLVGEGDEQYF
CDR3 DNA: TGTGCTAGTGGTTTGGTAGGCGAAGGAGACGAGCAGTACTTC

J gene: TRBJ1-2
V gene: TRBV6-5
D gene: .
clone size: .
CDR3 protein: CAARRGGHYVYGYTF
CDR3 DNA: TGTGCCGCCCGCAGGGGAGGGCATTACGTCTATGGCTACACCTTC

J gene: TRBJ2-7
V gene: TRBV29-1
D gene: TRBD2
clone size: few
CDR3 protein: CSVLAGGFYEQYF
CDR3 DNA: TGCAGCGTCTTAGCGGGCGGCTTCTACGAGCAGTACTTC

J gene: TRBJ2-2
V gene: TRBV29-1
D gene: .
clone size: .
CDR3 protein: CSVPIRNTGELFF
CDR3 DNA: TGCAGCGTCCCAATCAGGAACACCGGGGAGCTGTTTTTT

J gene: TRBJ1-6
V gene: TRBV19
D gene: TRBD1
clone size: .
CDR3 protein: CASSIEGQPNSPLHF
CDR3 DNA: TGTGCCAGTAGTATAGAGGGACAGCCTAATTCACCCCTCCACTTT

J gene: TRBJ1-1
V gene: TRBV9
D gene: .
clone size: .
CDR3 protein: CASSVARENTEAFF
CDR3 DNA: TGTGCCAGCAGCGTAGCCCGCGAGAACACTGAAGCTTTCTTT

J gene: TRBJ2-2
V gene: TRBV7-2
D gene: .
clone size: .
CDR3 protein: CASSLGGSTGELFF
CDR3 DNA: TGTGCCAGCAGCTTAGGAGGGTCCACCGGGGAGCTGTTTTTT

J gene: TRBJ2-7
V gene: TRBV7-9
D gene: .
clone size: .
CDR3 protein: CASGPPDRLYEQYF
CDR3 DNA: TGTGCCAGCGGCCCACCAGACCGACTCTACGAGCAGTACTTC

J gene: TRBJ1-6
V gene: TRBV5-1
D gene: TRBD1
clone size: few
CDR3 protein: CASSLDRDRSPLHF
CDR3 DNA: TGCGCCAGCAGCTTAGACAGGGATCGGTCACCCCTCCACTTT

J gene: TRBJ1-1
V gene: TRBV18
D gene: .
clone size: .
CDR3 protein: CASSGSWGMNTEAFF
CDR3 DNA: TGTGCCAGCTCAGGTTCTTGGGGCATGAACACTGAAGCTTTCTTT

J gene: TRBJ2-1
V gene: TRBV2
D gene: .
clone size: .
CDR3 protein: CASSDRGEVLDEQFF
CDR3 DNA: TGTGCCAGCAGTGACAGGGGGGAAGTCCTAGATGAGCAGTTCTTC

J gene: TRBJ2-2
V gene: TRBV29-1
D gene: .
clone size: .
CDR3 protein: CSVEGAKNTGELFF
CDR3 DNA: TGCAGCGTTGAAGGAGCGAAGAACACCGGGGAGCTGTTTTTT

J gene: TRBJ1-5
V gene: TRBV12-5
D gene: .
clone size: .
CDR3 protein: CASGLEETGYLAQPQHF
CDR3 DNA: TGTGCTAGTGGTTTGGAGGAAACAGGGTATTTGGCTCAGCCCCAGCATTTT

J gene: TRBJ1-1
V gene: TRBV7-6
D gene: .
clone size: .
CDR3 protein: CASTQYAGVGNTEAFF
CDR3 DNA: TGTGCCAGCACCCAATACGCGGGAGTGGGGAACACTGAAGCTTTCTTT

J gene: TRBJ2-7
V gene: TRBV25-1
D gene: .
clone size: .
CDR3 protein: CASSPAGRIYEQYF
CDR3 DNA: TGTGCCAGCAGTCCCGCAGGGAGGATTTACGAGCAGTACTTC

J gene: TRBJ2-3
V gene: TRBV4-3
D gene: .
clone size: .
CDR3 protein: CASSQDPRGTDTQYF
CDR3 DNA: TGCGCCAGCAGCCAAGATCCCAGGGGCACAGATACGCAGTATTTT

J gene: TRBJ2-1
V gene: TRBV11-2
D gene: TRBD1
clone size: .
CDR3 protein: CASSSDRGSYNEQFF
CDR3 DNA: TGTGCCAGCAGCTCCGACAGGGGTTCCTACAATGAGCAGTTCTTC

J gene: TRBJ2-7
V gene: TRBV10-3
D gene: TRBD2
clone size: .
CDR3 protein: CASRGGMSEQYF
CDR3 DNA: TGTGCCTCTCGGGGGGGCATGAGCGAGCAGTACTTC

J gene: TRBJ2-1
V gene: TRBV11-2
D gene: TRBD2
clone size: once
CDR3 protein: CASRPIAGEAYNEQFF
CDR3 DNA: TGTGCCAGCAGACCGATAGCGGGGGAAGCATACAATGAGCAGTTCTTC

J gene: TRBJ2-5
V gene: TRBV7-2
D gene: .
clone size: few
CDR3 protein: CASSFSSYETQYF
CDR3 DNA: TGTGCCAGCAGCTTCTCGTCCTACGAGACCCAGTACTTC

J gene: TRBJ1-1
V gene: TRBV7-2
D gene: .
clone size: few
CDR3 protein: CASSLQGNTEAFF
CDR3 DNA: TGTGCCAGCAGCCTCCAGGGGAACACTGAAGCTTTCTTT

J gene: TRBJ2-3
V gene: TRBV6-5
D gene: TRBD1
clone size: .
CDR3 protein: CASSRRDRGPNTQYF
CDR3 DNA: TGTGCCAGCAGTCGCCGGGACAGGGGGCCAAATACGCAGTATTTT

J gene: TRBJ1-5
V gene: TRBV6-6
D gene: TRBD1
clone size: few
CDR3 protein: CASSYSMRDSQPQHF
CDR3 DNA: TGTGCCAGCAGTTACTCGATGCGGGACAGCCAGCCCCAGCATTTT

J gene: TRBJ1-2
V gene: TRBV19
D gene: .
clone size: .
CDR3 protein: CASSIDGGSGYTF
CDR3 DNA: TGTGCCAGTAGTATAGATGGCGGGAGCGGCTACACCTTC

J gene: TRBJ1-3
V gene: TRBV5-1
D gene: .
clone size: once
CDR3 protein: CASSLDSPMDTIYF
CDR3 DNA: TGCGCCAGCAGCTTGGACTCACCGATGGACACCATATATTTT

J gene: TRBJ2-7
V gene: TRBV6-5
D gene: TRBD1
clone size: .
CDR3 protein: CASRRDRSSYEQYF
CDR3 DNA: TGTGCCAGCAGGAGGGACAGGTCCTCCTACGAGCAGTACTTC

J gene: TRBJ2-5
V gene: TRBV11-1
D gene: TRBD1
clone size: .
CDR3 protein: CASSLLAGGIETQYF
CDR3 DNA: TGTGCCAGCAGCTTATTGGCAGGGGGCATAGAGACCCAGTACTTC

J gene: TRBJ2-3
V gene: TRBV13
D gene: TRBD2
clone size: .
CDR3 protein: CASSFRLAGTDTQYF
CDR3 DNA: TGTGCCAGCAGCTTTAGACTAGCGGGGACAGATACGCAGTATTTT

J gene: TRBJ1-1
V gene: TRBV10-3
D gene: TRBD1
clone size: .
CDR3 protein: CAISESGGANTEAFF
CDR3 DNA: TGTGCCATCAGTGAGTCAGGGGGCGCGAACACTGAAGCTTTCTTT

J gene: TRBJ1-6
V gene: TRBV5-5
D gene: TRBD1
clone size: .
CDR3 protein: CASSPGTGLSPLHF
CDR3 DNA: TGTGCCAGCAGCCCCGGGACAGGGTTGTCACCCCTCCACTTT

J gene: TRBJ1-5
V gene: TRBV7-9
D gene: .
clone size: .
CDR3 protein: CASSPSDQPQHF
CDR3 DNA: TGTGCCAGCAGCCCTTCGGATCAGCCCCAGCATTTT

J gene: TRBJ1-2
V gene: TRBV4-3
D gene: .
clone size: once
CDR3 protein: CASSQVGSGRGYTF
CDR3 DNA: TGCGCCAGCAGCCAAGTTGGTTCAGGGAGGGGCTACACCTTC

J gene: TRBJ1-1
V gene: TRBV7-3
D gene: .
clone size: few
CDR3 protein: CASSLQGTGSEAFF
CDR3 DNA: TGTGCCAGCAGCTTACAAGGCACAGGTTCTGAAGCTTTCTTT